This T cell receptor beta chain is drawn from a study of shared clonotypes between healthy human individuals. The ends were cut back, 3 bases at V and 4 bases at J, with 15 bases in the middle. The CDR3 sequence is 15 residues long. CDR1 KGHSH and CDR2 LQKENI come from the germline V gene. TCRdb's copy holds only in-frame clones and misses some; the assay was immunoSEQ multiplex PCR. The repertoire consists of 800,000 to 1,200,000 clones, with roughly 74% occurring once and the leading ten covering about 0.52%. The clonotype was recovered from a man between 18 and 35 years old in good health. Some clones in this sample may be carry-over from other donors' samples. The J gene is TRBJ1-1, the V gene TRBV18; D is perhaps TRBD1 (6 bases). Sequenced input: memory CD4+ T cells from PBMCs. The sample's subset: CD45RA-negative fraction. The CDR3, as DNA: TGTGCCAGCTCACCCCGACAGGAAACGAGCACTGAAGCTTTCTTT. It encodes CASSPRQETSTEAFF.